These 29 T cell receptor beta chains originate from one sample sequenced in a study of cytomegalovirus exposure and HLA in healthy donors. The PCR ran on 60 Vbeta and 13 Jbeta primers. Produced via immunoSEQ multiplex PCR; TCRdb's table is partial and in-frame only. This table holds under 200,000 clones. Specimen: PBMCs. These receptors were collected from a man aged 25-45 years in good health and CMV-seronegative.

The chain couples TRBV2 to TRBJ1-1, with D possibly TRBD1 on 5 matching bases. The germline V gene encodes CDR1 SNHLY and CDR2 FYNNEI. V gave up 5 bases and J gave up 4 bases, with 11 bases separating them. The CDR3 contains 13 residues. The CDR3 DNA sequence: TGTGCCAGCAGTTGGGGGGGTCTCACTGAAGCTTTCTTT. Its translation: CASSWGGLTEAFF.

The chain employs TRBV19 and TRBJ2-5; TRBD2 matches 8 bases. The V and J ends lost 3 bases and 5 bases, in that order; junction bases with no gene match: 5. The CDR3 sequence is 14 residues long. Germline-derived CDR1 and CDR2 are LNHDA and SQIVND (reference sequence). CDR3 region: CASSIRAGEETQYF. CDR3 in DNA: TGTGCCAGTAGTATCAGAGCGGGGGAGGAGACCCAGTACTTC.

The chain recombines TRBV29-1 with TRBJ1-2; D uncertain. The ends were cut back, 7 bases at V and 3 bases at J, with 18 bases in the middle. In germline, CDR1 is SQVTM, CDR2 ANQGSEA. The length of the CDR3 is 14 residues. The CDR3 bases are TGCAGCGCCCGAGGAGACGGACTATACTATGGCTACACCTTC. It yields the protein CSARGDGLYYGYTF.

The chain carries TRBV15 and TRBJ1-4; a possible D gene is TRBD1 (6 bases). The ends were cut back, 0 bases at V and 6 bases at J, with 11 bases in the middle. Germline lookup yields CDR1 LNHNV and CDR2 YYDKDF (reference sequence). The CDR3 is 15 amino acids. The CDR3 DNA sequence: TGTGCCACCAGCAGAGAGAGGGCAGGGGATGAAAAACTGTTTTTT. Its translation is CATSRERAGDEKLFF.

About this clone: The same CDR3 is also encoded by other DNA sequences in this sample. The chain employs TRBV10-1 and TRBJ2-3, with no clear D. The V end lost 3 bases, the J end lost 1 base, and 5 bases lay between the germline ends. CDR3 length: 13 amino acids. Germline assignment: CDR1 WNHNN and CDR2 SYGVQD (reference sequence). The CDR3 DNA follows: TGCGCCAGCAGTGACACAGGCACAGATACGCAGTATTTT. Protein product: CASSDTGTDTQYF.

CDR3 in amino acids: CAISESRGANTEAFF. The CDR3, as DNA: TGTGCCATCAGTGAGTCGAGAGGAGCTAACACTGAAGCTTTCTTT. The V call is TRBV10-3, the J call TRBJ1-1; D not resolved. This CDR3 region has 15 residues. Germline CDR1 and CDR2: ENHRY and SYGVKD. Trimming removed 0 bases from V and 2 bases from J, with 10 bases in between.

This rearrangement joins TRBV28 to TRBJ2-7, with 8 bases lining up with TRBD1. CDR3 length: 14 residues. In germline, CDR1 is MDHEN, CDR2 SYDVKM. With 4 bases clipped from V and 3 bases from J, the junction kept 5 bases outside the gene matches. The CDR3 here is CASSSPDRVYEQYF. The CDR3 DNA follows: TGTGCCAGCAGTTCCCCGGACAGGGTCTACGAGCAGTACTTC.

For this clone: The germline gene is not matched at one end of the junction; a read error may be the cause. This chain joins TRBV7-8 and TRBJ2-1, with 10 bases identical to TRBD2. Germline CDR1 SGHVS, CDR2 FQNEAQ. The CDR3 extends over 17 amino acids. CDR3 residues: CDSSRGREREGRGEQFF. CDR3 DNA: TGTGACAGCAGCCGAGGTCGGGAGCGGGAGGGTCGTGGTGAGCAGTTCTTC. Together with reference TRBV7-8 and TRBJ2-1, the CDR3 gives the full variable domain: GAGVSQSPRYKVAKRGQDVALRCDPISGHVSLFWYQQALGQGPEFLTYFQNEAQLDKSGLPSDRFFAERPEGSVSTLKIQRTQQEDSAVYLCDSSRGREREGRGEQFFGPGTRLTVL.

The chain couples TRBV4-1 to TRBJ1-5; D is unresolved. Per the germline V gene, CDR1 is MGHRA and CDR2 is YSYEKL. The CDR3 runs to 17 residues. V lost 4 bases, J lost 3 bases, and 19 bases lay in between. The CDR3 loop is CASSLHLGGSPNQPQHF. The CDR3, as DNA: TGCGCCAGCAGCCTCCATCTCGGAGGGTCCCCCAATCAGCCCCAGCATTTT.

V usage is TRBV7-9 and J usage is TRBJ2-1, with D perhaps TRBD2 (6 bases). The CDR3 is 15 amino acids. The V gene's germline CDR1 is SEHNR and CDR2 FQNEAQ (reference sequence). V was pared by 4 bases and J by 4 bases, with 14 bases between. The DNA for the CDR3 is TGTGCCAGCAGCTGGGCGGGGACCTATTACAATGAGCAGTTCTTC. It encodes CASSWAGTYYNEQFF.

V gene TRBV14 combines with J gene TRBJ2-7, with 9 nucleotides matching TRBD1. CDR1 SGHDN and CDR2 FVKESK come from the germline V gene. Trimming at V came to 1 base and at J to 4 bases, leaving 8 bases not matched to a gene. This CDR3 is built from 16 residues. In nucleotides, the CDR3 is TGTGCCAGCAGCCAAGTCGGTGACAGGGGGTGGTACGAGCAGTACTTC. Its translation: CASSQVGDRGWYEQYF.

The chain's CDR3 is CASSGGMETQYF. The DNA of the CDR3 is TGTGCCAGCAGCGGGGGGATGGAGACCCAGTACTTC. V usage is TRBV2 and J usage is TRBJ2-5; 7 bases map to TRBD2. The V gene end was trimmed by 6 bases and the J gene end by 5 bases; junction bases not matched to a gene: 3. The CDR3 runs to 12 residues. CDR1 is SNHLY, CDR2 FYNNEI, per germline.

This chain joins TRBV28 and TRBJ1-5; D call uncertain. This CDR3 contains 15 residues. Germline V gives CDR1 MDHEN, CDR2 SYDVKM. V was pared by 6 bases and J by 5 bases, with 17 bases between. CDR3 protein: CASRPYPPYDQPQHF. Here the CDR3 DNA reads TGTGCCAGCAGACCTTACCCCCCCTATGATCAGCCCCAGCATTTT.

The V gene is TRBV28, the J gene TRBJ2-3; perhaps TRBD2 as D (6 bases). Germline-derived CDR1 and CDR2 are MDHEN and SYDVKM. The CDR3 is made up of 14 amino acids. Trimming took off 2 bases at V and 3 bases at J, with 9 bases between the two ends. The CDR3, as DNA: TGTGCCAGCAGTTTACGAGGGAGGACAGATACGCAGTATTTT. Its protein is CASSLRGRTDTQYF.

The rearrangement uses TRBV19 and TRBJ1-5; no definite D call. The germline CDR1 and CDR2 sequences are LNHDA and SQIVND (reference sequence). This CDR3 has 16 amino acids. Trimming took off 3 bases at V and 0 bases at J, with 12 bases between the two ends. The CDR3 sequence: CASSIPERYSNQPQHF. CDR3 in DNA: TGTGCCAGTAGTATCCCGGAGAGGTATAGCAATCAGCCCCAGCATTTT.

The chain carries TRBV6-5 and TRBJ1-1; no definite D call. CDR3 size: 16 residues. Deletions cut 0 bases from V and 5 bases from J, with 16 bases between. CDR1 and CDR2 (germline): MNHEY, SVGAGI. The chain's CDR3 is CASSYSDQAALTEAFF. In nucleotides, the CDR3 is TGTGCCAGCAGTTACTCGGACCAAGCGGCCCTGACTGAAGCTTTCTTT.

The chain employs TRBV18 and TRBJ1-5, with TRBD1 as a possible D gene (5 bases). The germline V gene has CDR1 KGHSH and CDR2 LQKENI. Trimming took off 2 bases at V and 8 bases at J, with 10 bases between the two ends. This CDR3 contains 13 residues. The CDR3 sequence: CASSPGHQEPQHF. CDR3 bases: TGTGCCAGCTCACCAGGACATCAAGAGCCCCAGCATTTT.

This chain uses TRBV10-3 with TRBJ2-3, with 13 bases aligning to TRBD2. CDR3 length: 15 residues. Unmatched junction bases numbered 5, after V lost 10 bases and J lost 1 base. Germline V gives CDR1 ENHRY, CDR2 SYGVKD. The CDR3 loop reads CATDTSGGGTDTQYF. The DNA for the CDR3 is TGTGCCACCGACACTAGCGGGGGGGGCACAGATACGCAGTATTTT.

The rearrangement joins TRBV11-3 to TRBJ2-5, with D possibly matching TRBD2 (6 bases). The germline V and J ends were trimmed by 0 bases and 3 bases, with 11 bases remaining between them. Germline assignment: CDR1 SGHNT and CDR2 YENEEA. This CDR3 comprises 15 residues. The CDR3 DNA reads TGTGCCAGCAGCTTAGATCTGGGCGGGGAAGAGACCCAGTACTTC. Protein sequence: CASSLDLGGEETQYF.

V gene TRBV5-1 combines with J gene TRBJ2-5; weak D call: TRBD2 (6 bases). This CDR3 is built from 17 residues. CDR1 and CDR2 (germline): SGHRS, YFSETQ. V gave up 2 bases and J gave up 1 base, with 18 bases separating them. DNA for the CDR3: TGCGCCAGCAGCTTTAGGCCCACCGGGAGAACCCAAGAGACCCAGTACTTC. The encoded protein is CASSFRPTGRTQETQYF.

The gene calls are TRBV10-1 and TRBJ2-1, with a possible D match to TRBD2 (6 bases). The CDR3 length is 15 residues. V was shortened by 6 bases and J by 0 bases, with 12 bases between the two germline ends. The V gene's germline CDR1 is WNHNN and CDR2 SYGVQD (reference sequence). CDR3 protein: CASSQIADSYNEQFF. The CDR3 DNA follows: TGCGCCAGCAGCCAAATAGCGGACTCCTACAATGAGCAGTTCTTC.

J is TRBJ2-5 and V is TRBV30, with TRBD1 identical over 9 bases. The CDR3 totals 11 residues. Germline lookup yields CDR1 GTSNPN and CDR2 SVGIG (reference sequence). J was trimmed by 11 bases and V by 3 bases; bases with no gene match: 4. The CDR3 sequence is CAWRSGTGQYF. In DNA, the CDR3 is TGTGCCTGGAGATCCGGGACAGGGCAGTACTTC.

CDR3 nucleotides: TGTGCCAGCAGCCCCAGGACAGGGGCCCTAGGCTACACCTTC. Its protein product is CASSPRTGALGYTF. The chain employs TRBV7-2 and TRBJ1-2; TRBD1 agrees at 9 bases. This CDR3 spans 14 amino acids. From germline, CDR1 is SGHTA and CDR2 FQGNSA. V shed 5 bases and J 8 bases; nucleotides not matched to a gene: 9.

The rearrangement uses TRBV25-1 and TRBJ1-5, with D perhaps TRBD1 (6 bases). The CDR3 runs 14 residues. Germline V gene data show CDR1 as MGHDK and CDR2 as SYGVNS. V was pared by 2 bases and J by 6 bases, with 11 bases between. The chain's CDR3 is CASSEGRGFQPQHF. In DNA, the CDR3 is TGTGCCAGCAGTGAAGGTAGGGGGTTTCAGCCCCAGCATTTT.

V is TRBV7-3 and J is TRBJ2-5, with 9 positions matching TRBD1. The J call may be incorrect, as the DNA end agrees better with TRBJ2-7. Per germline, CDR1 SGHTA and CDR2 FQGTGA. The CDR3 sequence is 17 residues long. CDR3 loop: CASSPTSGTGPSYEQYF. The CDR3 nucleotides read TGTGCCAGCAGCCCCACCTCTGGGACAGGGCCCTCCTACGAGCAGTACTTC.

The rearrangement joins TRBV30 to TRBJ2-1; 7 nucleotides line up with TRBD1. The CDR3 extends over 17 amino acids. Losses at the gene ends were 2 bases for V and 0 bases for J; bases not matched to a gene: 10. Germline lookup yields CDR1 GTSNPN and CDR2 SVGIG (reference sequence). The CDR3 sequence: CAWSSLRDSRSYNEQFF. For the CDR3, the DNA is TGTGCCTGGAGTTCACTCCGGGACAGTCGCTCCTACAATGAGCAGTTCTTC.

V is TRBV7-8 and J is TRBJ1-5, with D possibly TRBD1 on 5 matching bases. This CDR3 spans 17 amino acids. The ends were cut back, 1 base at V and 7 bases at J, with 20 bases in the middle. The germline gives CDR1 SGHVS, CDR2 FQNEAQ. The CDR3 sequence is CASSLVGGSSRGQPQHF. Here the CDR3 DNA reads TGTGCCAGCAGCTTAGTTGGGGGGTCCTCTAGGGGACAGCCCCAGCATTTT.

The rearrangement links TRBV6-5 to TRBJ2-1; 7 bases align to TRBD2. V gave up 3 bases and J gave up 10 bases; unmatched junction bases: 15. The CDR3 runs to 16 residues. Germline CDR1 reads MNHEY; CDR2 reads SVGAGI. The CDR3 DNA sequence: TGTGCCAGCAGTTATGTTGGCGGGAGAACCGACCGGGAGCAGTTCTTC. Its protein product is CASSYVGGRTDREQFF.

The J gene is TRBJ1-3, the V gene TRBV9; D unclear. V was clipped by 9 bases and J by 0 bases, with 13 bases between them. The CDR3 consists of 14 residues. Germline CDR1 SGDLS, CDR2 YYNGEE. The CDR3 coding sequence is TGTGCCACCTCCCAGTCCCCCTCTGGAAACACCATATATTTT. Its protein product is CATSQSPSGNTIYF. Full variable domain (rest looked up from reference TRBV9 and TRBJ1-3): DSGVTQTPKHLITATGQRVTLRCSPRSGDLSVYWYQQSLDQGLQFLIQYYNGEERAKGNILERFSAQQFPDLHSELNLSSLELGDSALYFCATSQSPSGNTIYFGEGSWLTVV.